The 12 T cell receptor beta chains listed next were all sequenced from one sample in a study of glioma-infiltrating T cells after dendritic cell vaccination. Generated by immunoSEQ multiplex PCR, the TCRdb table keeps only in-frame clones and is missing some. The profile covers about 87,000 clones, with over 85% appearing a single time and approximately 3.4% taken by the ten largest. The specimen comprised blood, sampled before dendritic cell vaccination. These receptors came from a human donor with glioblastoma.

This clone was found a few times. V is TRBV4-1 and J is TRBJ1-1, with D tentatively TRBD1 (5 bases). This CDR3 is built from 15 residues. Germline CDR1 and CDR2: MGHRA and YSYEKL. V shed 4 bases and J shed 0 bases, with 12 bases lying between them. The CDR3 here is CASSPAGQMNTEAFF. In nucleotides, the CDR3 is TGCGCCAGCAGCCCCGCCGGACAAATGAACACTGAAGCTTTCTTT.

DNA for the CDR3: TGTGCCAGCTCGCCGACAGTTTTGAACTATGGCTACACCTTC. It codes for CASSPTVLNYGYTF. The chain has TRBV18 and TRBJ1-2, with D possibly matching TRBD1 (5 bases). Trimming took off 6 bases at V and 2 bases at J, with 13 bases between the two ends. CDR3 size: 14 residues. Looked up from germline, CDR1 is KGHSH and CDR2 is LQKENI.

This chain joins TRBV4-1 and TRBJ1-3; 11 bases map to TRBD1. V was pared by 4 bases and J by 4 bases, with 3 bases of the junction left unmatched. CDR1 is MGHRA and CDR2 is YSYEKL in the germline V gene. This CDR3 comprises 15 residues. DNA for the CDR3: TGCGCCAGCAGCCGGGACAGGGGGGACGGAAACACCATATATTTT. It yields the protein CASSRDRGDGNTIYF.

This sequence joins TRBV19 and TRBJ1-1; no definite D call. This CDR3 comprises 13 residues. Germline CDR1 and CDR2: LNHDA and SQIVND (reference sequence). Deletions cut 5 bases from V and 5 bases from J, with 12 bases between. The CDR3 coding sequence is TGTGCCAGTAGTTTAGGAGCGGGGACTGAAGCTTTCTTT. As protein: CASSLGAGTEAFF.

V gene TRBV30 combines with J gene TRBJ1-1; TRBD1 aligns across 7 bases. The CDR3 is 12 residues long. V was pared by 4 bases and J by 4 bases, with 3 bases of the junction left unmatched. In germline, CDR1 is GTSNPN, CDR2 SVGIG (reference sequence). The CDR3 nucleotides are TGTGCCTGGACCGACAGGGTCACTGAAGCTTTCTTT. Residues: CAWTDRVTEAFF.

This chain joins TRBV6-1 and TRBJ1-2; TRBD1 agrees at 7 bases. This CDR3 is 13 amino acids long. V gave up 8 bases and J gave up 5 bases; unmatched junction bases: 8. Looked up from germline, CDR1 is MNHNS and CDR2 is SASEGT. In nucleotides, the CDR3 is TGTGCCAGCCGGGACAGCGGGGGGTATGGCTACACCTTC. Encoded protein: CASRDSGGYGYTF.

A single count supports this clone. V gene TRBV5-6 combines with J gene TRBJ1-1, with 10 bases lining up with TRBD1. J lost 6 bases, V lost 5 bases, and 4 bases had no gene match. Germline values: CDR1 SGHDT, CDR2 YYEEEE. The CDR3 extends over 13 amino acids. The CDR3, as DNA: TGTGCCAGCAGATCGGGACAGGGGTCTGAAGCTTTCTTT. As protein: CASRSGQGSEAFF.

The chain couples TRBV2 to TRBJ1-4; tentatively, D is TRBD1 (6 bases). CDR3 length: 17 amino acids. Germline loops: CDR1 SNHLY, CDR2 FYNNEI. V shed 5 bases and J shed 7 bases, with 23 bases lying between them. Here the CDR3 reads CASSRDQPGLGGEKLFF. The DNA for the CDR3 is TGTGCCAGCAGTCGGGACCAACCGGGCCTAGGGGGTGAAAAACTGTTTTTT. Complete variable domain (other parts from reference TRBV2 and TRBJ1-4): EPEVTQTPSHQVTQMGQEVILRCVPISNHLYFYWYRQILGQKVEFLVSFYNNEISEKSEIFDDQFSVERPDGSNFTLKIRSTKLEDSAMYFCASSRDQPGLGGEKLFFGSGTQLSVL.

A word on this clone: A junction boundary mismatches the germline segment, possibly from a read error. The rearrangement joins TRBV10-3 to TRBJ2-3; TRBD2 aligns across 15 bases. Germline assignment: CDR1 ENHRY and CDR2 SYGVKD. The CDR3 extends over 15 amino acids. CDR3 nucleotide sequence: TGTGCCAGCAGTGGACTAGCGGGGGGGCCAGATACGCAGTATTTT. Its protein product is CASSGLAGGPDTQYF.

The CDR3 protein is CASRNRLNTEAFF. The DNA for the CDR3 is TGTGCCAGCAGGAACAGGTTGAACACTGAAGCTTTCTTT. The rearrangement links TRBV11-3 to TRBJ1-1; TRBD1 might be the D (5 bases). This CDR3 has 13 residues. CDR1 is SGHNT and CDR2 is YENEEA in the germline V gene. Trimming stripped 6 bases from V and 0 bases from J, with 8 bases between.

The chain couples TRBV18 to TRBJ1-4; TRBD1 aligns across 7 bases. Unmatched junction bases numbered 16, after V lost 11 bases and J lost 7 bases. Germline values: CDR1 KGHSH, CDR2 LQKENI. CDR3 size: 15 residues. The CDR3 nucleotides read TGTGCCTCTGTGGGGATAAAAGGGGGCTTTGAAAAACTGTTTTTT. Its protein is CASVGIKGGFEKLFF.

V is TRBV6-5 and J is TRBJ1-2, with D unresolved. Trimming stripped 7 bases from V and 5 bases from J, with 20 bases between. This CDR3 is 15 amino acids long. Germline CDR1 reads MNHEY; CDR2 reads SVGAGI. CDR3 loop: CASTEGFEGGYGYTF. The CDR3 DNA follows: TGTGCCAGCACCGAGGGATTTGAGGGAGGTTATGGCTACACCTTC.